This paragraph covers one T cell receptor (beta chain) sequence. What it binds is not known. The source of the sample is a study of response to subunit inactivated influenza vaccine. General observations from the study: The authors put forward the suggestion that each seasonal influenza vaccination may bring in only a limited number of new T cells.

CDR3 size: 14 residues. V was pared by 0 bases and J by 4 bases, with 12 bases between. Germline V gene lookup returns CDR1 DFQATT and CDR2 SNEGSKA (reference sequence). In TCRdb, the RT-PCR reads were re-called with MiXCR into one record per CDR3 protein. The sample records some 850,000 distinct CDR3 sequences, 15% to 20% being singletons. This TCR derives from a man aged 45 to 65 who received an inactivated influenza vaccine. Specimen: PBMCs from blood, collected around 5 days after vaccination. The chain combines TRBV20-1 with TRBJ2-5, with D unresolved. This CDR3 reads CSARDESRGETQYF. The CDR3 DNA reads as TGCAGTGCTAGAGATGAATCGAGAGGAGAGACCCAGTACTTC.